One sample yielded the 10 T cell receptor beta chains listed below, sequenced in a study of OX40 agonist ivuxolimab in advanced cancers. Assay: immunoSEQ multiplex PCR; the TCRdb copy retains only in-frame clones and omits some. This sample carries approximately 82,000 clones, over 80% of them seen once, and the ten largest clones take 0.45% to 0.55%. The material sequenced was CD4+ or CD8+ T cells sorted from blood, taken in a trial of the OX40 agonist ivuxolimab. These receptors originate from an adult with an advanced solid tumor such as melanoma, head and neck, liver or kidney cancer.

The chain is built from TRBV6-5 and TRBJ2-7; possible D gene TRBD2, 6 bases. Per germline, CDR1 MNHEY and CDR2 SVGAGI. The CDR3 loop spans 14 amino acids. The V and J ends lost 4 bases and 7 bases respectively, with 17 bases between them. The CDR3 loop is CASSSSRGEGEQYF. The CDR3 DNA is TGTGCCAGCAGTTCCTCGCGCGGGGAAGGGGAGCAGTACTTC.

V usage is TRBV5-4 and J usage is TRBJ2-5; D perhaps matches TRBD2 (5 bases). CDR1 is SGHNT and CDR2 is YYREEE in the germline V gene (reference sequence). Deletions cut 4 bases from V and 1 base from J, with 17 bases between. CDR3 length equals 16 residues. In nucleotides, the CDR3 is TGTGCCAGCAGCCCCCGACTCGGGAACCTCCAAGAGACCCAGTACTTC. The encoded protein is CASSPRLGNLQETQYF.

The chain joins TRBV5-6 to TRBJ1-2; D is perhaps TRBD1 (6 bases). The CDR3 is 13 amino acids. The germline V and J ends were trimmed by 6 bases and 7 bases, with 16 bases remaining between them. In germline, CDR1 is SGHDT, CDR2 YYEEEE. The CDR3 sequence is CASTTRPDSGYTF. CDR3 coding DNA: TGTGCCAGCACCACCCGTCCGGACAGTGGCTACACCTTC.

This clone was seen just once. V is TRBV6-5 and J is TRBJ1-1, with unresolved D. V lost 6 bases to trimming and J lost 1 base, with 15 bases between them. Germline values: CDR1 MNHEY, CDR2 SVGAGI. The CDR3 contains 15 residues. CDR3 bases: TGTGCCAGCAGCTCCCGTACTAGTGAGAACACTGAAGCTTTCTTT. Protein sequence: CASSSRTSENTEAFF.

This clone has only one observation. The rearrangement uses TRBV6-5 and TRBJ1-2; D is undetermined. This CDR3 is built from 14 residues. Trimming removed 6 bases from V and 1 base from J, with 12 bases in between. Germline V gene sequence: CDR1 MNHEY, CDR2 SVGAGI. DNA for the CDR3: TGTGCCAGCAGGCAACAGAATTTTAACTATGGCTACACCTTC. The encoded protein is CASRQQNFNYGYTF.

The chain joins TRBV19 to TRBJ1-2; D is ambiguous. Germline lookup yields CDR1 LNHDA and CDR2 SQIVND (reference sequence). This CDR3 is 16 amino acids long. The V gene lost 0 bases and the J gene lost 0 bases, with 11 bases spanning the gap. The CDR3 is CASSIDREATNYGYTF. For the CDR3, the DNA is TGTGCCAGTAGTATAGATCGCGAGGCGACTAACTATGGCTACACCTTC.

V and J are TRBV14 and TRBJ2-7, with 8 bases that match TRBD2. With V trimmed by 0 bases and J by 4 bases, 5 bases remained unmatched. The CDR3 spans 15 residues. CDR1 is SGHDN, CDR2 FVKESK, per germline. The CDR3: CASSQELAGRYEQYF. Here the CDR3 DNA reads TGTGCCAGCAGCCAAGAGCTAGCGGGCCGGTACGAGCAGTACTTC.

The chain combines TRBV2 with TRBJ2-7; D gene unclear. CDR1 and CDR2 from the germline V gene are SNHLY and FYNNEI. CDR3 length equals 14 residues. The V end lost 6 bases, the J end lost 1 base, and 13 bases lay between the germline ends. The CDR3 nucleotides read TGTGCCAGCAGGGGCGGCGCCGTATCCTACGAGCAGTACTTC. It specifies CASRGGAVSYEQYF.

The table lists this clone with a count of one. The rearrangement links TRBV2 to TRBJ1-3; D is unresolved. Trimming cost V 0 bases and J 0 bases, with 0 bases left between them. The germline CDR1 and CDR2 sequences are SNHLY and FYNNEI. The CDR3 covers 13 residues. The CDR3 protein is CASSEASGNTIYF. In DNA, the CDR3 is TGTGCCAGCAGTGAAGCCTCTGGAAACACCATATATTTT.

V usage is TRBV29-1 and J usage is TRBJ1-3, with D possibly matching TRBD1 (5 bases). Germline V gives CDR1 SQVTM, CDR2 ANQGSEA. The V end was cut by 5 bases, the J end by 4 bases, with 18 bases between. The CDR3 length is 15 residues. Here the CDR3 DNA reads TGCAGCGTTTCGGGACGGCCGAGGGACGGAAACACCATATATTTT. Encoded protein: CSVSGRPRDGNTIYF.